The clone carrying this T cell receptor beta chain has a single count. Using immunoSEQ multiplex PCR, the repertoire was profiled, and TCRdb retains in-frame clones only, with some absent. The sample has around 70,000 clones, around 80% seen once. The data derive from a study of blood T cell repertoires in COVID-19. The CDR3 length is 13 residues. The germline CDR1 and CDR2 sequences are SGHDT and YYEEEE. The V and J ends lost 3 bases and 2 bases respectively, with 9 bases between them. Sequenced input: peripheral blood. V gene TRBV5-6 combines with J gene TRBJ2-7, with D possibly matching TRBD1 (5 bases). This clonotype was sampled from a human donor in a cohort sampled during active COVID-19. CDR3 amino acids: CASSSGRAYEQYF. Written as DNA, the CDR3 is TGTGCCAGCAGCTCCGGCAGGGCCTACGAGCAGTACTTC.